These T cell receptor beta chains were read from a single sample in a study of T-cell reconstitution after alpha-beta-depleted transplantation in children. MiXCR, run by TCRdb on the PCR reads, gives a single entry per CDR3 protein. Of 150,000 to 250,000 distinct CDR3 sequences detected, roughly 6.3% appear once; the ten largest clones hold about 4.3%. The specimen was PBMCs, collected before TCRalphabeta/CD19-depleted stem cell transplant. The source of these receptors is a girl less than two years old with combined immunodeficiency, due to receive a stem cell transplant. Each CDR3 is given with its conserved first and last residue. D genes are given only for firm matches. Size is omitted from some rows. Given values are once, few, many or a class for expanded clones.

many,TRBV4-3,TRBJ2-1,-,TGCGCCAGCAGCGAGGGAGTATCCTCCTACAATGAGCAGTTCTTC,CASSEGVSSYNEQFF
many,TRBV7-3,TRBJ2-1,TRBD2,TGTGCCAGCAGCTTAGGGACTAGCGGGTGGAATGAGCAGTTCTTC,CASSLGTSGWNEQFF
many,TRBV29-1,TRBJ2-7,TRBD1,TGCAGCGTTGAAGATCGGGACAGACAGTCCTACGAGCAGTACTTC,CSVEDRDRQSYEQYF
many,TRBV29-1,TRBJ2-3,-,TGCAGCGTTCCCGGGGGCGCAGATACGCAGTATTTT,CSVPGGADTQYF
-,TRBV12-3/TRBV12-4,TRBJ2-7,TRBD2,TGTGCCAGCAGTTTAGCGTGGACTAGAGCCTACGAGCAGTACTTC,CASSLAWTRAYEQYF
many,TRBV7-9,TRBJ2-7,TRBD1,TGTGCCAGCAGCTTCCGGGACAGGGACGAGCAGTACTTC,CASSFRDRDEQYF
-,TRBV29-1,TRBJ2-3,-,TGCAGCGTTGATACCGGGGTCACAGATACGCAGTATTTT,CSVDTGVTDTQYF
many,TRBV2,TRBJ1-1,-,TGTGCCAGCAGTGCGGGGGCCACAGGACCGAACACTGAAGCTTTCTTT,CASSAGATGPNTEAFF
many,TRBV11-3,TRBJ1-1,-,TGTGCCAGCAGCTTACCACACGGCCCCACTGAAGCTTTCTTT,CASSLPHGPTEAFF
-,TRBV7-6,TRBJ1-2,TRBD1,TGTGCCAGCAGCCCTAGGACAGGGTGGGAATATGGCTACACCTTC,CASSPRTGWEYGYTF
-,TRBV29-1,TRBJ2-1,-,TGCAGCGTTGGGCCCACCAGGGGCAATGAGCAGTTCTTC,CSVGPTRGNEQFF
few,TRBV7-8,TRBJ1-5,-,TGTGCCAGCAGCTTACTGTCACAGGGCAATCAGCCCCAGCATTTT,CASSLLSQGNQPQHF
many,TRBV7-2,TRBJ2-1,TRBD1,TGTGCCAGCAGCTTAGGGCAGGGGGCCTCTGAGGGTGATGAGCAGTTCTTC,CASSLGQGASEGDEQFF
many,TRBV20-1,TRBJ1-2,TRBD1,TGCAGTGCTAGATTCGACAGGGGGTATGGCTACACCTTC,CSARFDRGYGYTF
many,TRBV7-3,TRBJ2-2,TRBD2,TGTGCCAGCAGCCCCCGGGGCGGGAGGCGGGGGGAGCTGTTTTTT,CASSPRGGRRGELFF
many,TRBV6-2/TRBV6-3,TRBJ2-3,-,TGTGCCAGCAGTCGTGGGGCGATGGGTCCCCAGGGCGATACGCAGTATTTT,CASSRGAMGPQGDTQYF